One and the same sample provided the 23 T cell receptor beta chains below, sequenced in a study of regulatory T cells in long-lasting Graves disease. Libraries of TCR beta came from iRepertoire HTBI primers plus Arm-PCR of CDR3 regions. TCRdb passed the multiplex PCR reads through MiXCR, listing each CDR3 protein once. This repertoire shows a few hundred thousand distinct CDR3 sequences, about 20% found once; its top ten account for roughly 13%. Regarding time point: persistent/refractory GD, antithyroid drugs over 5 years with positive TRAb. There was RNA extracted from PBMCs, and the TCR library was made from it. Sequencing was performed on peripheral blood mononuclear cells (PBMCs), taken when the disease was refractory, from a patient treated with antithyroid drugs. These TCRs come from a female donor with Graves disease.

This rearrangement joins TRBV30 to TRBJ2-6; D is possibly TRBD2 (5 bases). V lost 0 bases and J 2 bases, leaving 5 bases between the germline ends. Germline CDR1 GTSNPN, CDR2 SVGIG (reference sequence). This CDR3 spans 14 amino acids. The CDR3 spells CAWSVLAGANVLTF. The CDR3 bases are TGTGCCTGGAGTGTACTAGCTGGGGCCAACGTCCTGACTTTC. Full variable domain (rest looked up from reference TRBV30 and TRBJ2-6): SQTIHQWPATLVQPVGSPLSLECTVEGTSNPNLYWYRQAAGRGLQLLFYSVGIGQISSEVPQNLSASRPQDRQFILSSKKLLLSDSGFYLCAWSVLAGANVLTFGAGSRLTVL.

To note about this clonotype: A much more abundant neighbour one base away suggests this may be a read error. The genes are TRBV2 and TRBJ1-4; D is undetermined. Per the germline V gene, CDR1 is SNHLY and CDR2 is FYNNEI. This CDR3 has 16 residues. The CDR3 DNA reads TGTGCCAGCACCGGGGAGGGAAGCTCAACTAATGAAAAACTGCTTTTT. Translation: CASTGEGSSTNEKLLF.

This chain uses TRBV6-2 or TRBV6-3 with TRBJ2-1; TRBD1 aligns across 11 bases. This CDR3 is 16 amino acids long. Germline V gene lookup returns CDR1 MNHEY and CDR2 SVGEGT. V trimming: 2 bases; J trimming: 3 bases; junction bases outside the gene matches: 3. The CDR3 spells CASSYGGTGGYNEQFF. The CDR3 DNA reads as TGTGCCAGCAGTTACGGGGGGACAGGGGGCTACAATGAGCAGTTCTTC.

This clonotype occurred many times. The V call is TRBV28, the J call TRBJ1-4; TRBD1 matches at 7 bases. This CDR3 is 15 amino acids long. With 6 bases clipped from V and 7 bases from J, the junction kept 11 bases outside the gene matches. Per germline, CDR1 MDHEN and CDR2 SYDVKM. The CDR3, as DNA: TGTGCCAGCAGATCTCCTCAGGGGGTGGTTGAAAAACTGTTTTTT. It encodes CASRSPQGVVEKLFF.

This clonotype was detected many times. The V and J genes are TRBV28 and TRBJ1-5, with unresolved D. V lost 5 bases to trimming and J lost 10 bases, with 9 bases between them. Germline lookup yields CDR1 MDHEN and CDR2 SYDVKM. This CDR3 comprises 11 residues. The CDR3 sequence: CASSPGGPQHF. The DNA of the CDR3 is TGTGCCAGCAGTCCCGGAGGACCCCAGCATTTT.

The rearrangement joins TRBV3-1 to TRBJ1-2, with 7 positions matching TRBD1. Per germline, CDR1 LGHDT and CDR2 YNNKEL (reference sequence). The CDR3 loop spans 15 amino acids. Trimming removed 0 bases from V and 10 bases from J; junction bases left unmatched: 11. Here the CDR3 DNA reads TGTGCCAGCAGCCAAGATCATGAGGGGGCAAGCGACTACACCTTC. Its translation: CASSQDHEGASDYTF.

The chain is built from TRBV18 and TRBJ1-5; D is unclear. Germline lookup yields CDR1 KGHSH and CDR2 LQKENI. The ends were cut back, 1 base at V and 1 base at J, with 8 bases in the middle. This CDR3 is 15 amino acids long. The CDR3 here is CASSPRGLSNQPQHF. In DNA, the CDR3 is TGTGCCAGCTCACCACGAGGTCTGAGCAATCAGCCCCAGCATTTT.

V and J are TRBV11-2 and TRBJ2-2; maybe TRBD1 (5 bases). CDR1 is SGHAT, CDR2 FQNNGV, per germline. The CDR3 is 15 amino acids. The germline V and J ends were trimmed by 5 bases and 2 bases, with 12 bases remaining between them. The CDR3 DNA follows: TGTGCCAGCAGCCGCGAATGGACAAACACCGGGGAGCTGTTTTTT. Amino acids: CASSREWTNTGELFF.

Ten or more counts support this clonotype. This chain uses TRBV2 with TRBJ2-2, with 10 positions matching TRBD1. The V gene end was trimmed by 6 bases and the J gene end by 5 bases; junction bases not matched to a gene: 9. Per the germline V gene, CDR1 is SNHLY and CDR2 is FYNNEI. The CDR3 is 16 amino acids. This chain's CDR3 is CASSERQGASTGELFF. The CDR3 DNA is TGTGCCAGCAGCGAACGACAGGGGGCGAGTACCGGGGAGCTGTTTTTT.

This clonotype was recorded many times. CDR3 nucleotides: TGTGCCAGCAGTTACTGGGGAATATCCAGTTCACCCCTCCACTTT. The encoded protein is CASSYWGISSSPLHF. The gene calls are TRBV6-2 or TRBV6-3 and TRBJ1-6; no definite D call. There are 15 residues in the CDR3. Germline V gene lookup returns CDR1 MNHEY and CDR2 SVGEGT. Trimming took 1 base from V and 9 from J, leaving 13 bases between them.

The chain uses TRBV27 and TRBJ1-1; D unresolved. Germline CDR1 and CDR2: MNHEY and SMNVEV (reference sequence). V shed 4 bases and J shed 11 bases, with 14 bases lying between them. This CDR3 is 12 amino acids long. For the CDR3, the DNA is TGTGCCAGCAGTTCTGTGGTTCTTGGGGCTTTCTTT. Its protein product is CASSSVVLGAFF.

This clonotype showed up just a few times. The chain employs TRBV19 and TRBJ1-1; D call uncertain. Per germline, CDR1 LNHDA and CDR2 SQIVND (reference sequence). The V end was cut by 4 bases, the J end by 1 base, with 7 bases between. The CDR3 is 13 residues long. The CDR3 loop reads CASSRHGNTEAFF. Written as DNA, the CDR3 is TGTGCCAGTAGTAGACACGGGAACACTGAAGCTTTCTTT.

The V call is TRBV11-2, the J call TRBJ2-7; unclear D gene. The CDR3 has 14 residues. Germline loops: CDR1 SGHAT, CDR2 FQNNGV. V dropped 0 bases and J dropped 0 bases, with 6 bases sitting between them. CDR3 sequence (DNA): TGTGCCAGCAGCTTAGACCCGCTCTCCTACGAGCAGTACTTC. This encodes CASSLDPLSYEQYF.

This chain uses TRBV9 with TRBJ2-2; 11 bases align to TRBD2. The CDR3 contains 16 residues. Germline-derived CDR1 and CDR2 are SGDLS and YYNGEE. V lost 4 bases to trimming and J lost 2 bases; unmatched junction nucleotides: 4. The CDR3 protein is CASSTSGSVNTGELFF. CDR3 DNA: TGTGCCAGCAGCACTAGCGGGAGTGTTAACACCGGGGAGCTGTTTTTT.

This clonotype was counted a few times. The chain links TRBV4-1 to TRBJ1-4; TRBD1 matches 7 bases. Germline CDR1 and CDR2: MGHRA and YSYEKL. CDR3 length: 14 amino acids. The V segment lost 6 bases and the J segment 7 bases; nucleotides outside the gene matches: 8. The CDR3 DNA follows: TGCGCCAGCAGACTGACAGGGACTGGTGAAAAACTGTTTTTT. It yields the protein CASRLTGTGEKLFF.

The chain has TRBV27 and TRBJ1-5, with D possibly matching TRBD1 (6 bases). Trimming stripped 3 bases from V and 5 bases from J, with 11 bases between. Per germline, CDR1 MNHEY and CDR2 SMNVEV (reference sequence). This CDR3 spans 14 amino acids. The CDR3 spells CASSFRGFDQPQHF. Here the CDR3 DNA reads TGTGCCAGCAGTTTCAGGGGATTCGATCAGCCCCAGCATTTT.

This clonotype was seen ten or more times. CDR3 bases: TGTGCCAGCAGTTTCGTGAGGGGATCCATTTTGGGGAAACTGTTTTTT. This sequence encodes CASSFVRGSILGKLFF. The genes are TRBV12-3 or TRBV12-4 and TRBJ1-4; TRBD1 is a possible D gene (5 bases). V was trimmed by 3 bases and J by 11 bases, leaving 22 bases between them. The CDR3 spans 16 residues.

V gene TRBV7-9 combines with J gene TRBJ2-2; D unclear. Germline CDR1 SEHNR, CDR2 FQNEAQ (reference sequence). This CDR3 contains 11 residues. The V gene lost 10 bases and the J gene lost 1 base, with 4 bases spanning the gap. Written as DNA, the CDR3 is TGTGCCATACAGAACACCGGGGAGCTGTTTTTT. Encoded protein: CAIQNTGELFF.

The chain combines TRBV7-9 with TRBJ2-3; D may match TRBD1 or TRBD2 (6 bases each). CDR1 SEHNR and CDR2 FQNEAQ come from the germline V gene (reference sequence). The CDR3 contains 13 residues. Trimming pared 3 bases from V and 4 bases from J, leaving 8 bases between. CDR3 amino acids: CASSFGGSDTQYF. The CDR3 DNA sequence: TGTGCCAGCAGCTTCGGGGGCTCAGATACGCAGTATTTT. Full variable domain (missing parts from reference TRBV7-9 and TRBJ2-3): DTGVSQNPRHKITKRGQNVTFRCDPISEHNRLYWYRQTLGQGPEFLTYFQNEAQLEKSRLLSDRFSAERPKGSFSTLEIQRTEQGDSAMYLCASSFGGSDTQYFGPGTRLTVL.

This clonotype appeared many times. J is TRBJ2-7 and V is TRBV11-2, with 10 bases aligning to TRBD2. CDR1 and CDR2 from the germline V gene are SGHAT and FQNNGV. V lost 1 base and J lost 2; bases outside the gene matches: 11. The CDR3 has 18 residues. Here the CDR3 reads CASSLGRTSGKSAYEQYF. The CDR3 nucleotides read TGTGCCAGCAGCTTAGGACGGACTAGCGGTAAAAGCGCCTACGAGCAGTACTTC. Variable domain in full (rest from reference TRBV11-2 and TRBJ2-7): EAGVAQSPRYKIIEKRQSVAFWCNPISGHATLYWYQQILGQGPKLLIQFQNNGVVDDSQLPKDRFSAERLKGVDSTLKIQPAKLEDSAVYLCASSLGRTSGKSAYEQYFGPGTRLTVT.

This chain uses TRBV18 with TRBJ1-6, with 10 bases lining up with TRBD1. This CDR3 contains 15 residues. Per germline, CDR1 KGHSH and CDR2 LQKENI. V was pared by 3 bases and J by 8 bases, with 4 bases of the junction left unmatched. The CDR3 is CASSPSGTGDSPLHF. The CDR3 nucleotides are TGTGCCAGCTCACCGTCCGGGACAGGGGATTCACCCCTCCACTTT.

This clonotype was detected ten times or more. The V call is TRBV15, the J call TRBJ1-2; perhaps TRBD1 as D (6 bases). Trimming cost V 3 bases and J 7 bases, with 6 bases left between them. Germline values: CDR1 LNHNV, CDR2 YYDKDF (reference sequence). This CDR3 is 11 amino acids long. The CDR3 DNA is TGTGCCACCAGCAGGGGGGCTGGCTACACCTTC. It encodes CATSRGAGYTF.

The chain joins TRBV6-1 to TRBJ2-3, with 7 bases identical to TRBD2. The CDR3 loop spans 16 amino acids. V lost 8 bases, J lost 0 bases, and 11 bases stayed unmatched. CDR1 MNHNS and CDR2 SASEGT come from the germline V gene. The DNA of the CDR3 is TGTGCCAGCGGCCTGGGCGGGGGACCCAGCACAGATACGCAGTATTTT. Translating it yields CASGLGGGPSTDTQYF.